The 20 T cell receptor beta chains below all came from one sample that was sequenced in a study of OX40 agonist ivuxolimab in advanced cancers. The table came from immunoSEQ multiplex PCR; TCRdb's copy has only in-frame clones and leaves some out. This table has 30,000 to 45,000 clones, 88% appearing once. Sequences were derived from CD4+ or CD8+ T cells sorted from blood, sampled in a trial of the OX40 agonist ivuxolimab. These receptors originate from an adult with an advanced solid tumor such as melanoma, head and neck, liver or kidney cancer.

V is TRBV5-6 and J is TRBJ2-7; 9 nucleotides line up with TRBD1. The CDR3 covers 15 residues. Germline CDR1 reads SGHDT; CDR2 reads YYEEEE. V was clipped by 1 base and J by 1 base; unmatched bases: 3. This chain's CDR3 is CASSLIGTGSYEQYF. CDR3 bases: TGTGCCAGCAGCTTGATCGGGACAGGGTCCTACGAGCAGTACTTC.

The chain employs TRBV6-6 and TRBJ2-1; a possible D gene is TRBD1 (5 bases). The V end lost 0 bases, the J end lost 7 bases, and 7 bases lay between the germline ends. The CDR3 is made up of 13 amino acids. Germline values: CDR1 MNHNY, CDR2 SVGAGI (reference sequence). The chain's CDR3 is CASSYSTENEQFF. CDR3 sequence (DNA): TGTGCCAGCAGTTACTCGACAGAGAATGAGCAGTTCTTC.

The DNA of the CDR3 is TGTGCCATCAGTGAGGCGGAACAGGGACATGAGCAGTTCTTC. This gives the protein CAISEAEQGHEQFF. This rearrangement joins TRBV10-3 to TRBJ2-1; TRBD1 is a possible D gene (6 bases). Germline V gives CDR1 ENHRY, CDR2 SYGVKD. The CDR3 length is 14 residues. Trimming cost V 2 bases and J 8 bases, with 13 bases left between them.

A word on this clone: Compared with germline, one end of the junction differs, possibly owing to a read error. The chain is built from TRBV5-1 and TRBJ2-1; D is ambiguous. The CDR3 extends over 12 amino acids. Germline V lookup: CDR1 SGHRS, CDR2 YFSETQ. CDR3 nucleotide sequence: TGTGCCAGCAGCTTGGCAGTAGATGAGCAGTTCTTC. Residues: CASSLAVDEQFF.

The V and J genes are TRBV2 and TRBJ2-1, with D perhaps TRBD2 (5 bases). This CDR3 has 18 residues. Trimming removed 0 bases at V and 0 bases at J, with 15 bases between. Germline loops: CDR1 SNHLY, CDR2 FYNNEI. The CDR3 sequence is CASSEALYSGNSYNEQFF. The CDR3 DNA sequence: TGTGCCAGCAGTGAAGCGCTTTATTCGGGGAACTCCTACAATGAGCAGTTCTTC.

The chain employs TRBV19 and TRBJ2-2; 7 nucleotides agree with TRBD2. The CDR3 consists of 13 residues. The V segment lost 5 bases and the J segment 9 bases; nucleotides outside the gene matches: 6. The germline CDR1 and CDR2 sequences are LNHDA and SQIVND (reference sequence). DNA of the CDR3: TGTGCCAGTAGTCTGGGAGGGCCCCGGGAGCTGTTTTTT. It yields the protein CASSLGGPRELFF.

This chain connects TRBV5-6 to TRBJ2-7; 13 nucleotides align to TRBD2. J lost 6 bases, V lost 4 bases, and 7 bases had no gene match. Germline CDR1 and CDR2: SGHDT and YYEEEE. The CDR3 sequence is 15 residues long. The CDR3 DNA sequence: TGTGCCAGCAGCCCCGGACTAGCGGGAGTATCCGAGCAGTACTTC. It translates to CASSPGLAGVSEQYF.

The gene calls are TRBV6-6 and TRBJ2-1, with 9 bases that match TRBD2. Germline CDR1 and CDR2: MNHNY and SVGAGI (reference sequence). After removal of 2 bases from V and 3 bases from J, the junction contained 2 bases not matched to a gene. CDR3 length equals 15 residues. The CDR3: CASSYLAGLYNEQFF. DNA for the CDR3: TGTGCCAGCAGTTACCTAGCGGGGCTCTACAATGAGCAGTTCTTC.

V usage is TRBV14 and J usage is TRBJ2-7, with D unresolved. Germline V gene lookup returns CDR1 SGHDN and CDR2 FVKESK. V lost 0 bases and J lost 3, with 3 bases in between. CDR3 size: 12 residues. Here the CDR3 reads CASSQDFYEQYF. In DNA, the CDR3 is TGTGCCAGCAGCCAAGATTTCTACGAGCAGTACTTC. Complete variable domain (other parts from reference TRBV14 and TRBJ2-7): EAGVTQFPSHSVIEKGQTVTLRCDPISGHDNLYWYRRVMGKEIKFLLHFVKESKQDESGMPNNRFLAERTGGTYSTLKVQPAELEDSGVYFCASSQDFYEQYFGPGTRLTVT.

The chain employs TRBV11-2 and TRBJ2-1, with D possibly matching TRBD2 (6 bases). The CDR3 totals 16 residues. The V end was cut by 5 bases, the J end by 8 bases, with 22 bases between. Germline loops: CDR1 SGHAT, CDR2 FQNNGV. As DNA, the CDR3 is TGTGCCAGCAGCCGCCCCGCTAGCCGGGAGATACATGAGCAGTTCTTC. This sequence encodes CASSRPASREIHEQFF.

This chain links TRBV13 with TRBJ2-2; D not resolved. The ends were cut back, 7 bases at V and 5 bases at J, with 17 bases in the middle. The CDR3 runs 15 residues. The germline V gene has CDR1 PRHDT and CDR2 FYEKMQ (reference sequence). The CDR3 protein is CASTSLFGLTGELFF. CDR3 DNA sequence: TGTGCCAGCACCTCTCTCTTCGGTCTAACCGGGGAGCTGTTTTTT.

With regard to this clone: This CDR3 is also generated by other DNA sequences in the sample. The rearrangement joins TRBV27 to TRBJ2-5; TRBD2 matches at 15 bases. Germline trimming cut 2 bases from V and 5 bases from J; bases unmatched to any gene: 0. The CDR3 runs 15 residues. The V gene's germline CDR1 is MNHEY and CDR2 SMNVEV (reference sequence). The CDR3 spells CASSLGTSGRETQYF. The CDR3 DNA is TGTGCCAGCAGTTTAGGGACTAGCGGGAGGGAGACCCAGTACTTC.

The J gene is TRBJ2-7, the V gene TRBV6-1, with a tentative D call TRBD1 (5 bases). Trimming stripped 10 bases from V and 0 bases from J, with 7 bases between. The CDR3 consists of 11 residues. Germline V CDR1 and CDR2: MNHNS, SASEGT. CDR3 region: CANDSSYEQYF. CDR3 bases: TGTGCCAACGACAGCTCCTACGAGCAGTACTTC.

This chain uses TRBV5-5 with TRBJ2-7, with TRBD1 matching 7 bases. V was clipped by 0 bases and J by 0 bases; unmatched bases: 3. The length of the CDR3 is 15 residues. Germline values: CDR1 SGHKS, CDR2 YYEKEE (reference sequence). The CDR3 nucleotides read TGTGCCAGCAGCTTGGTATCAGGGGGCTCCTACGAGCAGTACTTC. It is translated as CASSLVSGGSYEQYF.

The chain uses TRBV10-3 and TRBJ1-1, with D possibly being TRBD1 (6 bases). Germline V gives CDR1 ENHRY, CDR2 SYGVKD. V lost 3 bases and J 4 bases, leaving 6 bases between the germline ends. The CDR3 extends over 12 amino acids. CDR3 nucleotide sequence: TGTGCCATCAGTGAAGGGGGCACTGAAGCTTTCTTT. It codes for CAISEGGTEAFF.

The chain has TRBV28 and TRBJ2-7; tentatively, D is TRBD1 (6 bases). CDR3 length equals 15 residues. Germline V gene data show CDR1 as MDHEN and CDR2 as SYDVKM. The V end was cut by 1 base, the J end by 0 bases, with 10 bases between. CDR3 protein: CASSLSGTNSYEQYF. The DNA for the CDR3 is TGTGCCAGCAGTTTATCCGGGACAAACTCCTACGAGCAGTACTTC.

The rearrangement uses TRBV7-9 and TRBJ1-3, with D unclear. The CDR3 sequence is 13 residues long. Trimming pared 4 bases from V and 3 bases from J, leaving 7 bases between. Germline CDR1 reads SEHNR; CDR2 reads FQNEAQ (reference sequence). This CDR3 reads CASSSRLGNTIYF. The DNA of the CDR3 is TGTGCCAGCAGCTCCCGACTTGGAAACACCATATATTTT.

This sequence joins TRBV11-1 and TRBJ1-1; TRBD1 matches at 8 bases. Germline CDR1 and CDR2: SGHAT and FQDESV (reference sequence). There are 15 residues in the CDR3. V lost 3 bases, J lost 0 bases, and 3 bases stayed unmatched. As DNA, the CDR3 is TGTGCCAGCAGCTTGGGGGACAGGCTGAACACTGAAGCTTTCTTT. It codes for CASSLGDRLNTEAFF.

The rearrangement links TRBV7-9 to TRBJ1-5; 8 bases agree with TRBD1. The germline CDR1 and CDR2 sequences are SEHNR and FQNEAQ (reference sequence). The CDR3 runs 19 residues. The V segment lost 1 base and the J segment 5 bases; nucleotides outside the gene matches: 16. For the CDR3, the DNA is TGTGCCAGCAGCTTAGGGTATCTTGAGGGGACAGGACAGGATCAGCCCCAGCATTTT. This encodes CASSLGYLEGTGQDQPQHF.

This chain links TRBV4-3 with TRBJ1-2; the match to TRBD1 covers 7 bases. Germline-derived CDR1 and CDR2 are LGHNA and YSLEER. The junction had 15 bases not matched to a gene; V was cut back by 0 bases and J by 5 bases. The CDR3 consists of 18 residues. CDR3 in DNA: TGCGCCAGCAGCCAAGATTCTACCTGGACAGGAGTCACGTATGGCTACACCTTC. This sequence encodes CASSQDSTWTGVTYGYTF.